These 6 T cell receptor beta chains came from one sample sequenced in a study of cytomegalovirus exposure and HLA in healthy donors. Use of 60 Vbeta and 13 Jbeta primers characterized the PCR. TCRdb's table, derived via immunoSEQ multiplex PCR, lists solely in-frame clones and lacks some. The table has around 90,000 clones, 85% seen once. Source material: PBMCs. The receptors stem from a man in his forties in good health and CMV-seropositive.

This clone was picked up a small number of times. The chain is built from TRBV6-5 and TRBJ1-1, with D unresolved. In germline, CDR1 is MNHEY, CDR2 SVGAGI. The CDR3 covers 14 residues. The V gene lost 6 bases and the J gene lost 0 bases, with 11 bases spanning the gap. CDR3 sequence reads: CASSLGRVNTEAFF. The CDR3 coding sequence is TGTGCCAGCAGCCTCGGGAGGGTGAACACTGAAGCTTTCTTT.

The chain links TRBV7-9 to TRBJ1-1; D not resolved. V lost 5 bases and J 3 bases, leaving 10 bases between the germline ends. The CDR3 has 13 amino acids. Germline V gene data show CDR1 as SEHNR and CDR2 as FQNEAQ (reference sequence). The CDR3: CASSPRRDTEAFF. DNA of the CDR3: TGTGCCAGCAGCCCCCGGCGGGACACTGAAGCTTTCTTT.

V usage is TRBV9 and J usage is TRBJ1-1; D is possibly TRBD1 (6 bases). CDR3 length: 13 residues. The germline V gene encodes CDR1 SGDLS and CDR2 YYNGEE. Trimming removed 3 bases from V and 5 bases from J, with 11 bases in between. Here the CDR3 reads CASSDQGLTEAFF. The CDR3, as DNA: TGTGCCAGCAGCGACCAGGGGTTAACTGAAGCTTTCTTT. The whole variable domain, remainder taken from reference TRBV9 and TRBJ1-1, is DSGVTQTPKHLITATGQRVTLRCSPRSGDLSVYWYQQSLDQGLQFLIQYYNGEERAKGNILERFSAQQFPDLHSELNLSSLELGDSALYFCASSDQGLTEAFFGQGTRLTVV.

The V gene is TRBV6-6, the J gene TRBJ2-7; D might be TRBD2 (5 bases). There are 13 residues in the CDR3. Germline V gives CDR1 MNHNY, CDR2 SVGAGI (reference sequence). Trimming removed 6 bases from V and 1 base from J, with 10 bases in between. The CDR3 DNA follows: TGTGCCAGCAGGGAGGAGGCGTCCTACGAGCAGTACTTC. Translated, it gives CASREEASYEQYF.

This clone was recorded a few times. The V call is TRBV6-5, the J call TRBJ1-2; D unclear. The germline V and J ends were trimmed by 0 bases and 2 bases, with 10 bases remaining between them. The germline CDR1 and CDR2 sequences are MNHEY and SVGAGI. This CDR3 is built from 15 residues. The CDR3 sequence: CASSYSYGENYGYTF. The DNA of the CDR3 is TGTGCCAGCAGTTACTCATACGGAGAGAACTATGGCTACACCTTC.

The V call is TRBV30, the J call TRBJ2-1, with 8 bases aligning to TRBD1. V lost 0 bases and J lost 4; bases outside the gene matches: 8. Germline V gives CDR1 GTSNPN, CDR2 SVGIG (reference sequence). This CDR3 region has 16 residues. The CDR3 reads CAWSVDRTGMYNEQFF. CDR3 in DNA: TGTGCCTGGAGTGTGGACAGGACAGGGATGTACAATGAGCAGTTCTTC.